This T cell receptor beta chain was obtained from a study of blood T cell repertoires in COVID-19. In the study overall: The samples span acute and convalescent COVID-19 from the United States, Italy and Spain. Nucleic acid was either cDNA or gDNA, and it came from T cells, B-cell-depleted T cells, or PBMCs.

In the authors' methods: Scientists estimated how many nucleated cells there were by amplifying reference gene primers. Produced via immunoSEQ multiplex PCR; TCRdb's table is partial and in-frame only. The DNA was the basis for D and trimming; V, J and clone size are from that table. The sample holds about 160,000 clones; approximately 85% are singletons and the top ten take roughly 1.3%. The V gene's germline CDR1 is SGHNT and CDR2 YYREEE (reference sequence). Trimming pared 4 bases from V and 4 bases from J, leaving 14 bases between. The CDR3 is made up of 14 amino acids. Sequenced: peripheral blood. The chain recombines TRBV5-4 with TRBJ1-2, with D maybe TRBD1 (5 bases). The clonotype originates from a man aged 55 to 70 who had recovered from COVID-19. Here the CDR3 DNA reads TGTGCCAGCAGCCCCGGGGGGGAACCCTATGGCTACACCTTC. Protein product: CASSPGGEPYGYTF.